The rows below give T cell receptor beta chains drawn from one sample of a study of T cells in Graves' hyperthyroidism and ophthalmopathy. MiXCR was run by TCRdb on the multiplex PCR reads, yielding one entry per CDR3 protein. The sample contains 550,000 to 800,000 distinct CDR3 sequences, roughly 17% of which appear only once. The source material was blood. These receptors were taken from a man aged 50 to 60 with Graves' hyperthyroidism. The conserved cysteine and the conserved F or W are not part of the CDR3 here. D genes are given only for firm matches.

V gene	D gene	J gene	CDR3 protein
TRBV11-2	.	TRBJ1-2	ASSLVAAGDYGYT
TRBV24-1	.	TRBJ1-2	ATSPGDNGYT
TRBV12-5	TRBD2	TRBJ2-7	ASVHPTSVEYEQY
TRBV4-1	.	TRBJ1-5	ASSQEPNYSNQPQH
TRBV11-2	.	TRBJ2-7	ASSLGLWGEQY
TRBV13	.	TRBJ1-1	ASSATGVLNTEAF
TRBV29-1	.	TRBJ2-6	SVGGLGLSSGANVLT
TRBV6-2/TRBV6-3	.	TRBJ2-2	ASSYGTGMTGELF
TRBV11-2	.	TRBJ2-1	ASSPRGLDPNEQF
TRBV10-1	TRBD2	TRBJ2-7	ASSESGLAGGKSYEQY
TRBV7-9	TRBD2	TRBJ2-3	ASSLTPTSGMTDTQY
TRBV29-1	TRBD2	TRBJ2-1	SVELAGRLEQF
TRBV19	TRBD2	TRBJ2-1	ASSAFAGGVTEQF
TRBV5-1	TRBD2	TRBJ2-7	ASSLELAGRYPYEQY
TRBV10-2	.	TRBJ2-7	ASSESSYEQY
TRBV28	TRBD2	TRBJ2-5	ASSLMLAGEETQY
TRBV5-1	.	TRBJ2-3	ASGSGDGYTDTQY
TRBV12-3/TRBV12-4	TRBD2	TRBJ2-5	ASSRWTSGRRETQY
TRBV4-3	TRBD2	TRBJ2-7	ASSQERTSGYEQY
TRBV5-1	.	TRBJ2-4	ASSYVGAKNIQY
TRBV5-1	.	TRBJ2-1	ASSSRGTRDSSYNEQF
TRBV7-9	TRBD2	TRBJ2-7	ASSSGLAGGEYEQY
TRBV4-2	.	TRBJ1-3	ASSQGQPSGNTIY
TRBV11-3	.	TRBJ2-7	ASSLEGRDEQY
TRBV27	.	TRBJ2-1	ASSTYKFSYNEQF
TRBV11-2	.	TRBJ2-3	ASSLEMGHIFNADTQY
TRBV6-5	.	TRBJ2-1	ASSYKGAGSEQF
TRBV6-2/TRBV6-3	TRBD2	TRBJ2-7	ASRSGRAVYEQY